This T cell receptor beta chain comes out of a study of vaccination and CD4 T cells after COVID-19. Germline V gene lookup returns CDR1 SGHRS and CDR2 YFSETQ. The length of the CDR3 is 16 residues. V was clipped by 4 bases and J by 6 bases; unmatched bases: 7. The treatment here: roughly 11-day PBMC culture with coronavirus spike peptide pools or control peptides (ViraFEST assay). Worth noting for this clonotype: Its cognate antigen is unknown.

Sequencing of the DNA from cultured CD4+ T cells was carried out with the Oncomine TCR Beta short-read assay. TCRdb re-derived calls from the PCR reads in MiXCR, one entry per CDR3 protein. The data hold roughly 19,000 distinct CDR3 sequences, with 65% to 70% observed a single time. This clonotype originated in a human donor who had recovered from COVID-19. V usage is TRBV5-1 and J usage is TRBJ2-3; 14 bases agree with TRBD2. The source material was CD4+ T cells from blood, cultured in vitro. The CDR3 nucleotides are TGCGCCAGCAGCCCAGGGACTAGCGGGAGCGGGGATACGCAGTATTTT. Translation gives CASSPGTSGSGDTQYF.